This T cell receptor (beta chain) was captured by sequencing in a study of T cells after yellow fever vaccination. A process of 5'RACE template switching, which added a universal primer site and UMIs, was used to make TCR cDNA. MiXCR, run by TCRdb on the 5' RACE reads, gives a single entry per CDR3 protein. The data hold about 630,000 distinct CDR3 sequences, with roughly an eighth observed a single time. The germline V gene encodes CDR1 MNHNS and CDR2 SASEGT. The length of the CDR3 is 14 residues. Germline trimming cut 7 bases from V and 5 bases from J; bases unmatched to any gene: 10. This clonotype was found once.

The material sequenced was PBMCs, taken on the day of the yellow fever booster vaccination. The sequence was obtained from a man in his thirties or forties who received the YFV17D yellow fever vaccine. The chain links TRBV6-1 to TRBJ2-5, with TRBD2 matching over 7 bases. The CDR3 loop reads CASTSVWGGETQYF. The CDR3, as DNA: TGTGCCAGCACCTCAGTGTGGGGAGGGGAGACCCAGTACTTC.